The 7 T cell receptor beta chains listed next were all sequenced from one sample in a study of beta chain features in type 1 diabetes. Study outcomes and limitations: Patients with Type 1 diabetes showed moderately but significantly shorter TCRB CDR3s in all four CD4+ subsets.

Since all of the isolated RNA was reverse transcribed, expressed TCRB transcripts were what got sequenced. Data came from immunoSEQ multiplex PCR; TCRdb stores just in-frame clones and leaves some out. The sample has roughly 330,000 clones; roughly 14% are singletons. Antigens of these TCRs are unknown. The sequenced sample consisted of naive CD4+ T cells from blood. The receptors originated from a woman aged 18-35 years with type 1 diabetes.

This clone was picked up a small number of times. The genes are TRBV28 and TRBJ1-2, with 8 bases aligning to TRBD1. Germline assignment: CDR1 MDHEN and CDR2 SYDVKM. The CDR3 has 14 residues. After removal of 2 bases from V and 5 bases from J, the junction contained 4 bases not matched to a gene. The CDR3 coding sequence is TGTGCCAGCAGTTTAGGGACAGGCTTTTATGGCTACACCTTC. Amino acids: CASSLGTGFYGYTF.

This clone was observed a handful of times. The chain recombines TRBV28 with TRBJ2-1; D is possibly TRBD1 (6 bases). V was pared by 2 bases and J by 12 bases, with 11 bases between. The CDR3 is 12 residues long. CDR1 is MDHEN, CDR2 SYDVKM, per germline. The CDR3 reads CASSLTGFGQFF. The CDR3 nucleotides are TGTGCCAGCAGTTTAACAGGGTTTGGGCAGTTCTTC. The full variable domain, in which reference TRBV28 and TRBJ2-1 provide the parts outside the CDR3, is DVKVTQSSRYLVKRTGEKVFLECVQDMDHENMFWYRQDPGLGLRLIYFSYDVKMKEKGDIPEGYSVSREKKERFSLILESASTNQTSMYLCASSLTGFGQFFGPGTRLTVL.

This clone showed up just a few times. The rearrangement uses TRBV5-1 and TRBJ2-7, with 11 bases lining up with TRBD2. Per the germline V gene, CDR1 is SGHRS and CDR2 is YFSETQ. The length of the CDR3 is 19 residues. V lost 5 bases, J lost 2 bases, and 18 bases stayed unmatched. The CDR3 DNA follows: TGCGCCAGCAGTCTCCCACTCGCCAGCCCGGGACTAGCGGCCTACGAGCAGTACTTC. Protein sequence: CASSLPLASPGLAAYEQYF.

CDR3 protein: CASSPLAGTPNEQFF. The CDR3 DNA sequence: TGCGCCAGCAGCCCGCTAGCGGGAACACCCAATGAGCAGTTCTTC. The chain couples TRBV5-1 to TRBJ2-1; 9 bases are a match to TRBD2. V trimming: 4 bases; J trimming: 6 bases; junction bases outside the gene matches: 8. Germline values: CDR1 SGHRS, CDR2 YFSETQ. This CDR3 is built from 15 residues.

In this sample, this clone turned up a few times. The rearrangement uses TRBV4-1 and TRBJ2-4, with D tentatively TRBD1 (6 bases). Trimming took off 0 bases at V and 3 bases at J, with 12 bases between the two ends. The CDR3 is 16 residues long. Germline CDR1 is MGHRA and CDR2 is YSYEKL. DNA for the CDR3: TGCGCCAGCAGCCAAGATGTAGGGGGTCACAAAAACATTCAGTACTTC. This sequence encodes CASSQDVGGHKNIQYF.

This clone was recorded a few times. The chain joins TRBV14 to TRBJ2-3, with 7 bases fitting TRBD2. J lost 2 bases, V lost 4 bases, and 6 bases had no gene match. The CDR3 has 15 residues. CDR1 is SGHDN, CDR2 FVKESK, per germline. In DNA, the CDR3 is TGTGCCAGCAGCCCCCGGGAGGCGGACACAGATACGCAGTATTTT. Translating it yields CASSPREADTDTQYF.

This chain uses TRBV6-6 with TRBJ1-5; D unresolved. The CDR3 runs 14 residues. Trimming took 7 bases from V and 0 from J, leaving 10 bases between them. Per germline, CDR1 MNHNY and CDR2 SVGAGI (reference sequence). The DNA of the CDR3 is TGTGCCAGCACCCAAACGGGTAGCAATCAGCCCCAGCATTTT. It specifies CASTQTGSNQPQHF.